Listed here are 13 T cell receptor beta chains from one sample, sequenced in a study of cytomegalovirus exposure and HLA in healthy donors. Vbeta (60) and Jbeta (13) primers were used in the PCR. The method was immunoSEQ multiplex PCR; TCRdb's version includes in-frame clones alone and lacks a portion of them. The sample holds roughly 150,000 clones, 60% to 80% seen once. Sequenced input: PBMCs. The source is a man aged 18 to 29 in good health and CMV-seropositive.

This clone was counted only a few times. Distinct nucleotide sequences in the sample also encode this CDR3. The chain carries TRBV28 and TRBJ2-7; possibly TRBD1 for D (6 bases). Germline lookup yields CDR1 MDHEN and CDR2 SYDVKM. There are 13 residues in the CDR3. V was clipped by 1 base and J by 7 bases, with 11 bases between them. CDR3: CASSLLQGGEQYF. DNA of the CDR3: TGTGCCAGCAGTTTATTACAGGGCGGGGAGCAGTACTTC.

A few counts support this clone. The CDR3 here is CASSYSSLGRGEKLFF. In DNA form, the CDR3 reads TGTGCCAGCAGTTACTCGTCTTTGGGAAGAGGGGAAAAACTGTTTTTT. The gene calls are TRBV6-5 and TRBJ1-4; D is unclear. The germline CDR1 and CDR2 sequences are MNHEY and SVGAGI. The germline V and J ends were trimmed by 0 bases and 8 bases, with 16 bases remaining between them. The CDR3 covers 16 residues.

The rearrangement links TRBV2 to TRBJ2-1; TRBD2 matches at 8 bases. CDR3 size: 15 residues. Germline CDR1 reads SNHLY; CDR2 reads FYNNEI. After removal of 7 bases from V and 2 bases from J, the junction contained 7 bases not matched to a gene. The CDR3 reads CASTKAGGTYNEQFF. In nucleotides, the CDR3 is TGTGCCAGCACCAAGGCGGGGGGCACCTACAATGAGCAGTTCTTC.

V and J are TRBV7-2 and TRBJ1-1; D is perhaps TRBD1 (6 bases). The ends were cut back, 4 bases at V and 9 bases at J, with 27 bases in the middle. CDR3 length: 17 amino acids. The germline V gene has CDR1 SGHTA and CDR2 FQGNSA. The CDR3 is CASSSQQGVRHRGQAFF. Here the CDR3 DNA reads TGTGCCAGCAGCTCTCAACAGGGTGTTAGGCATCGGGGACAAGCTTTCTTT.

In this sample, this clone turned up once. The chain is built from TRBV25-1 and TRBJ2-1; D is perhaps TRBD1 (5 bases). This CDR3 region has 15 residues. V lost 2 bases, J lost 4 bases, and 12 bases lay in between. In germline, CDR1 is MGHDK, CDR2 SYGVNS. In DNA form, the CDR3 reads TGTGCCAGCAGTGAAGTGACAGAGTCTTACAATGAGCAGTTCTTC. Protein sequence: CASSEVTESYNEQFF. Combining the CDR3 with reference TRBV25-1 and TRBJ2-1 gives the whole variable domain EADIYQTPRYLVIGTGKKITLECSQTMGHDKMYWYQQDPGMELHLIHYSYGVNSTEKGDLSSESTVSRIRTEHFPLTLESARPSHTSQYLCASSEVTESYNEQFFGPGTRLTVL.

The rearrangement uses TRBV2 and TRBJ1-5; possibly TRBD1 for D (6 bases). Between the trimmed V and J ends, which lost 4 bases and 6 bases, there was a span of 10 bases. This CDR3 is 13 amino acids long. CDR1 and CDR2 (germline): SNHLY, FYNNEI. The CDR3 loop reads CASSADRSQPQHF. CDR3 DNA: TGTGCCAGCAGTGCTGACAGGTCTCAGCCCCAGCATTTT.

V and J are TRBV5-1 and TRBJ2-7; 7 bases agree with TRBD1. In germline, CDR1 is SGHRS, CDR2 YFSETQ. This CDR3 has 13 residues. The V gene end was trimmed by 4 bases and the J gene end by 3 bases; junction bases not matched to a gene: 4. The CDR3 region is CASSTDRDYEQYF. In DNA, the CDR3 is TGCGCCAGCAGCACAGACAGGGACTACGAGCAGTACTTC.

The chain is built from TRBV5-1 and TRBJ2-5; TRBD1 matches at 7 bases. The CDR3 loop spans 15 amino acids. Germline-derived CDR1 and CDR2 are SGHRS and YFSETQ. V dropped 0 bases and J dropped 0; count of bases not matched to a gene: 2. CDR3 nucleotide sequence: TGCGCCAGCAGCTTGGCCGACAGGGACCAAGAGACCCAGTACTTC. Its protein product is CASSLADRDQETQYF. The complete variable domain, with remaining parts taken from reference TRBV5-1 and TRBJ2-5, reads KAGVTQTPRYLIKTRGQQVTLSCSPISGHRSVSWYQQTPGQGLQFLFEYFSETQRNKGNFPGRFSGRQFSNSRSEMNVSTLELGDSALYLCASSLADRDQETQYFGPGTRLLVL.

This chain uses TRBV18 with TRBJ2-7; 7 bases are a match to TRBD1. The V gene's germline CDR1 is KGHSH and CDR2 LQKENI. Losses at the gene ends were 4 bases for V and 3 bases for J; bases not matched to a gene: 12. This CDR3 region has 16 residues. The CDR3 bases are TGTGCCAGCTCACAATCAACCGGGACAGAAGGCTACGAGCAGTACTTC. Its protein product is CASSQSTGTEGYEQYF.

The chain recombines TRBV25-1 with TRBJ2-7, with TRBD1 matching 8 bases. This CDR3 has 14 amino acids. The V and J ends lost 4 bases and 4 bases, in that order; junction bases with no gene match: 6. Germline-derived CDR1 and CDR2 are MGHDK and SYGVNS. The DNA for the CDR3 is TGTGCCAGCAGTGGGACAGGGTACGAGTACGAGCAGTACTTC. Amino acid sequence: CASSGTGYEYEQYF.

CDR3 in amino acids: CASTGTPNTEAFF. The CDR3 coding sequence is TGTGCCAGTACCGGGACTCCTAACACTGAAGCTTTCTTT. The chain links TRBV6-5 to TRBJ1-1; tentative D call: TRBD1 (5 bases). Trimming removed 9 bases from V and 2 bases from J, with 13 bases in between. Germline V gene lookup returns CDR1 MNHEY and CDR2 SVGAGI. This CDR3 comprises 13 residues.

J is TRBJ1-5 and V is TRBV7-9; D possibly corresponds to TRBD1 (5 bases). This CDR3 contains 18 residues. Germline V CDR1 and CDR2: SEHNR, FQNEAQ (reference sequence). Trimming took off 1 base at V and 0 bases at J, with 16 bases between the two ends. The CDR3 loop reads CASSLVEQGRASNQPQHF. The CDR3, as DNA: TGTGCCAGCAGCTTAGTAGAGCAGGGTAGGGCTAGCAATCAGCCCCAGCATTTT.

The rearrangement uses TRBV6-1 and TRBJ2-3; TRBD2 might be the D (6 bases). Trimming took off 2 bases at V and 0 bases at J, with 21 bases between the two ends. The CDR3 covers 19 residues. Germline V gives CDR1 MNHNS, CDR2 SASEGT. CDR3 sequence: CASSETSRQLGLSTDTQYF. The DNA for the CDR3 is TGTGCCAGCAGTGAAACTAGCCGGCAGCTCGGTTTGAGCACAGATACGCAGTATTTT.